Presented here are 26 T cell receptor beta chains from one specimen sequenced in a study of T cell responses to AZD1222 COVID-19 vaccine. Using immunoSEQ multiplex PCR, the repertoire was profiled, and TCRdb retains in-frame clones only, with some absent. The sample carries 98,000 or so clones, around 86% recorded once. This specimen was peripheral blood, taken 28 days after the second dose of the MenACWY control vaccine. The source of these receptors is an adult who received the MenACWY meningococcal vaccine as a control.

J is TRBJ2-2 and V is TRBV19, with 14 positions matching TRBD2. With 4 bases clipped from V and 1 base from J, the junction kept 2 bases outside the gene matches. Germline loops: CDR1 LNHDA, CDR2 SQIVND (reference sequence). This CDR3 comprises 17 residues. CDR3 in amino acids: CASSRTSGGKNTGELFF. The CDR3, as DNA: TGTGCCAGTAGTAGGACTAGCGGGGGGAAGAACACCGGGGAGCTGTTTTTT.

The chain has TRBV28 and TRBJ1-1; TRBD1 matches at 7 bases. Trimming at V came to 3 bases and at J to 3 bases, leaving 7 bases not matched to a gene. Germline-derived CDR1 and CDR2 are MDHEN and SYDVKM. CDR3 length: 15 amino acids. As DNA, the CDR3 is TGTGCCAGCAGTTTTCTACAGGGGAAAGACACTGAAGCTTTCTTT. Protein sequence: CASSFLQGKDTEAFF.

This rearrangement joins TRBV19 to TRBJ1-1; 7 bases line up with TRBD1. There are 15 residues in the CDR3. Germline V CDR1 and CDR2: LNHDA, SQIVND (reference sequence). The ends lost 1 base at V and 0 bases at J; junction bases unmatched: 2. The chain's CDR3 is CASSIGTGLNTEAFF. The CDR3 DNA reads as TGTGCCAGTAGTATAGGGACAGGCCTGAACACTGAAGCTTTCTTT.

CDR3 DNA sequence: TGCGCCAGCAGCTTGGAGACCGGGACTACCGGGGAGCTGTTTTTT. Encoded protein: CASSLETGTTGELFF. The V gene is TRBV5-1, the J gene TRBJ2-2; D might be TRBD2 (6 bases). V lost 0 bases and J 5 bases, leaving 11 bases between the germline ends. There are 15 residues in the CDR3. Germline CDR1 reads SGHRS; CDR2 reads YFSETQ.

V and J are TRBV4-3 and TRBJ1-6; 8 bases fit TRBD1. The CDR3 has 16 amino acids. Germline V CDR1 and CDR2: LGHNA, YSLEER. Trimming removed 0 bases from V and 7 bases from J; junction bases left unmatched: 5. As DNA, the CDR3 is TGCGCCAGCAGCCAAGATCTTCGGACAGGGAATTCACCCCTCCACTTT. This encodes CASSQDLRTGNSPLHF.

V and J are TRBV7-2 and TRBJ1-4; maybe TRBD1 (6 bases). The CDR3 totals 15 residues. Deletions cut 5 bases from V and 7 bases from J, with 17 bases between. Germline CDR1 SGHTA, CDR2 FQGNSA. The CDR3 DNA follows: TGTGCCAGCAGCCTGAACAGGGATCTATTTGAAAAACTGTTTTTT. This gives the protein CASSLNRDLFEKLFF.

In DNA form, the CDR3 reads TGTGCCACCAGCCAAGACAGGGACTATGGCTACACCTTC. It specifies CATSQDRDYGYTF. The J gene is TRBJ1-2, the V gene TRBV15; 7 nucleotides agree with TRBD1. CDR1 LNHNV and CDR2 YYDKDF come from the germline V gene (reference sequence). The CDR3 sequence is 13 residues long. Unmatched junction bases numbered 3, after V lost 5 bases and J lost 3 bases.

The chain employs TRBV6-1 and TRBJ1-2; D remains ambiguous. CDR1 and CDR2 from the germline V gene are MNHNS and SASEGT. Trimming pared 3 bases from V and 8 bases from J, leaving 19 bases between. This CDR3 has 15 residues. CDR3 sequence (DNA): TGTGCCAGCAGTGACGCCTGGTTACGTGTTGGGGGCTACACCTTC. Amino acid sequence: CASSDAWLRVGGYTF.

The DNA for the CDR3 is TGTGCCTGGAGTGTAAGAGGCCTCTTTAACTATGGCTACACCTTC. It translates to CAWSVRGLFNYGYTF. The rearrangement uses TRBV30 and TRBJ1-2; D gene ambiguous. CDR3 length: 15 residues. V lost 0 bases to trimming and J lost 1 base, with 12 bases between them. Germline assignment: CDR1 GTSNPN and CDR2 SVGIG (reference sequence).

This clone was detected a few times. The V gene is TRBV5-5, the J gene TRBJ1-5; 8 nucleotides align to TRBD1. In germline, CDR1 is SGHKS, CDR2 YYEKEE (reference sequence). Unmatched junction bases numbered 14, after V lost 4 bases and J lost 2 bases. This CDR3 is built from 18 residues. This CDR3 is CASSRGQGGHMGNQPQHF. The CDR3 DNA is TGTGCCAGCAGCCGTGGACAGGGAGGGCACATGGGCAATCAGCCCCAGCATTTT.

The CDR3 sequence is CASSEGGISYEQYF. The CDR3, as DNA: TGTGCCAGCAGCGAGGGGGGGATCTCCTACGAGCAGTACTTC. The chain employs TRBV9 and TRBJ2-7; D possibly corresponds to TRBD2 (7 bases). This CDR3 is built from 14 residues. In germline, CDR1 is SGDLS, CDR2 YYNGEE. V dropped 3 bases and J dropped 0 bases, with 10 bases sitting between them.

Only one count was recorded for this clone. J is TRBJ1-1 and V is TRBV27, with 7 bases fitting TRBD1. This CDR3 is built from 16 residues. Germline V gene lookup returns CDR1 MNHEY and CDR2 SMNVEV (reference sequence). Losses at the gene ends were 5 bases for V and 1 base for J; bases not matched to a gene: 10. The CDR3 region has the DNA TGTGCCAGCAGTCTGGGCTCAAGGGGGCCGAACACTGAAGCTTTCTTT. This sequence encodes CASSLGSRGPNTEAFF.

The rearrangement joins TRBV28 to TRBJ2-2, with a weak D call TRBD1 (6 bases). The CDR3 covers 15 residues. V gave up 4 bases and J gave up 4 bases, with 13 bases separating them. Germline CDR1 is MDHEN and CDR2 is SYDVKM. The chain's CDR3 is CASSSTPRGTGELFF. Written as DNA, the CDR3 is TGTGCCAGCAGTTCCACCCCCAGGGGCACCGGGGAGCTGTTTTTT.

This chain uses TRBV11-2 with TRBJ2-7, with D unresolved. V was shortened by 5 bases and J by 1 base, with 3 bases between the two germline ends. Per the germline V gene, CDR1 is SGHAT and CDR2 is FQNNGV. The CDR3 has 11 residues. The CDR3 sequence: CASSVSYEQYF. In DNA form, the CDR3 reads TGTGCCAGCAGCGTTTCCTACGAGCAGTACTTC.

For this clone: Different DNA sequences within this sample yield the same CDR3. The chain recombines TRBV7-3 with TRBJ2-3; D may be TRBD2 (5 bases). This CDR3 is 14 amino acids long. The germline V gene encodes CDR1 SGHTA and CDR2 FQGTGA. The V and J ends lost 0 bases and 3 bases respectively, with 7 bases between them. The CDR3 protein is CASSLTGGTDTQYF. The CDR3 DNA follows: TGTGCCAGCAGCTTAACCGGAGGAACAGATACGCAGTATTTT.

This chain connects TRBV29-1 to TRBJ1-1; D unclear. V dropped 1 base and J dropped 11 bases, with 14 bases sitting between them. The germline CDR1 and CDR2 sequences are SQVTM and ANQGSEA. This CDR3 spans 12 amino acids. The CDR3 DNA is TGCAGCGTTGAAGGGTCGGATGACGGTGCTTTCTTT. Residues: CSVEGSDDGAFF. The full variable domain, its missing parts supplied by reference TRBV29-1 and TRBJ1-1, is SAVISQKPSRDICQRGTSLTIQCQVDSQVTMMFWYRQQPGQSLTLIATANQGSEATYESGFVIDKFPISRPNLTFSTLTVSNMSPEDSSIYLCSVEGSDDGAFFGQGTRLTVV.

The CDR3 loop reads CASSFLGNDGYTF. CDR3 in DNA: TGTGCCAGCAGTTTCCTAGGGAACGATGGCTACACCTTC. This chain uses TRBV28 with TRBJ1-2; D is uncertain. CDR1 MDHEN and CDR2 SYDVKM come from the germline V gene. The CDR3 length is 13 residues. V lost 3 bases to trimming and J lost 6 bases, with 11 bases between them.

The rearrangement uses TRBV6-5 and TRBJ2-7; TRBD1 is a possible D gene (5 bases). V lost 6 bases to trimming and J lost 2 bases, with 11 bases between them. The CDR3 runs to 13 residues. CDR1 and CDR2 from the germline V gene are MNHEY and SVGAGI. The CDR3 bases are TGTGCCAGCAGCTCAGGCAGGGCCTACGAGCAGTACTTC. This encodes CASSSGRAYEQYF.

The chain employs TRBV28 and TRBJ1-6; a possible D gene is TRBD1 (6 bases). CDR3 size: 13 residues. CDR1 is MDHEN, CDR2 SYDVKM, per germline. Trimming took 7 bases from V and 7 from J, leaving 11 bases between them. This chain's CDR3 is CASTHRANSPLHF. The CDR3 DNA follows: TGTGCCAGCACCCACAGGGCAAATTCACCCCTCCACTTT.

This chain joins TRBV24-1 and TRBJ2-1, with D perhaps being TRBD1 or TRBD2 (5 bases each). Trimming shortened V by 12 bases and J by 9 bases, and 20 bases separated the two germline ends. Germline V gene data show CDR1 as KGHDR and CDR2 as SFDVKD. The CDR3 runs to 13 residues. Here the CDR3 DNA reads TGTGCCTCTAGCTCTTCCTTCCAGGGTGAGCAGTTCTTC. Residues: CASSSSFQGEQFF.

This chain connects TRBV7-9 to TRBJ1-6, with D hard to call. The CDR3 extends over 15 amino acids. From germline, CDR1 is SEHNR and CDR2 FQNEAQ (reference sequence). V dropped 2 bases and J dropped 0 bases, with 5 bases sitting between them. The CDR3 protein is CASSLKSSYNSPLHF. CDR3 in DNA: TGTGCCAGCAGCTTAAAGAGCTCCTATAATTCACCCCTCCACTTT.

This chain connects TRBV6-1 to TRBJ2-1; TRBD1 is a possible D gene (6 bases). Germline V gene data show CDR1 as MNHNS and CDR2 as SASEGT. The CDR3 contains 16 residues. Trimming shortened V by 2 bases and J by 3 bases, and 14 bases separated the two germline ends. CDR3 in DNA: TGTGCCAGCAGTGAATGGGGGCCCACCCTCTACAATGAGCAGTTCTTC. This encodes CASSEWGPTLYNEQFF.

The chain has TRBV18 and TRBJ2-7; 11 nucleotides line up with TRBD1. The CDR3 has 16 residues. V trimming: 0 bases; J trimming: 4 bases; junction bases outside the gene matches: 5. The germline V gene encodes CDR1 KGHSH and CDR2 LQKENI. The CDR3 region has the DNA TGTGCCAGCTCACCACCCTGGGGGACAGGGGGTTACGAGCAGTACTTC. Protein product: CASSPPWGTGGYEQYF.

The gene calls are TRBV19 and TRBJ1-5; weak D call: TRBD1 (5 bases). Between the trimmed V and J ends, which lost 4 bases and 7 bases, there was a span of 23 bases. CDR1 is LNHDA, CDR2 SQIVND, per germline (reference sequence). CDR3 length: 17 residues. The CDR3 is CASSTDKLQGREQPQHF. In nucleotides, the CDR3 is TGTGCCAGTAGTACAGATAAACTGCAGGGCCGGGAACAGCCCCAGCATTTT.

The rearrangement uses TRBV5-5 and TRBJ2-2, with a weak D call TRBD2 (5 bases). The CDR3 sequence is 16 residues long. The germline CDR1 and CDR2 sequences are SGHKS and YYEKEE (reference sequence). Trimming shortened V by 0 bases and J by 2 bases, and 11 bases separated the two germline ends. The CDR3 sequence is CASSLGHTGNTGELFF. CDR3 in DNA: TGTGCCAGCAGCTTGGGACATACGGGAAACACCGGGGAGCTGTTTTTT.

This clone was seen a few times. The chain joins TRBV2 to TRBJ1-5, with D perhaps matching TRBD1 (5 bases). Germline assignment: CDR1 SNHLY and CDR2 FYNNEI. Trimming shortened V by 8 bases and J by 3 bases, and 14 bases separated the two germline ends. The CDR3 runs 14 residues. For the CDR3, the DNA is TGTGCCAGCCGGGGAGACAGTTCCAATCAGCCCCAGCATTTT. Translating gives CASRGDSSNQPQHF.